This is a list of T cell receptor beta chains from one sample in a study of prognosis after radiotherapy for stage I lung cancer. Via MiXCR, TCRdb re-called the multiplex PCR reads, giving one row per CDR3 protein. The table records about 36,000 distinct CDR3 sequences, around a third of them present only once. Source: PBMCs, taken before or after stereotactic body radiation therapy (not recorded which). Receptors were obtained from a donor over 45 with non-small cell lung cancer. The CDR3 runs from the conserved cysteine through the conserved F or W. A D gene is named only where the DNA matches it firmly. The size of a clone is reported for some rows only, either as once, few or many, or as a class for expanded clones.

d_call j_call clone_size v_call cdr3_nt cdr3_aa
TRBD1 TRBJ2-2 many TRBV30 TGTGCCTGGAGCGTACAGGGGGCCGGGGAGCTGTTTTTT CAWSVQGAGELFF
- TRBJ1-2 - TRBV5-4 TGTGCCAGCAGCTTGGGAGGACAGTGGTTTAACTATGGCTACACCTTC CASSLGGQWFNYGYTF
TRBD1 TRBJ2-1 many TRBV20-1 TGCAGTGCTAGACCGGGACAGGGGCACAATGAGCAGTTCTTC CSARPGQGHNEQFF
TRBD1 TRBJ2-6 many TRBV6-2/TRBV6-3 TGTGCCAGCAGTTCCCGGACAGGGGCTGGGGCCAACGTCCTGACTTTC CASSSRTGAGANVLTF
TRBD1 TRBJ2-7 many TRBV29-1 TGCAGCGTAGGGGACAGGGGGTCTGAGCAGTACTTC CSVGDRGSEQYF
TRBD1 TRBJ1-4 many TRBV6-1 TGTGCCAGCAGTCAAGACAGGGTAGGGGAAAAACTGTTTTTT CASSQDRVGEKLFF
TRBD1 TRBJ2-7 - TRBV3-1 TGTGCCGGCAGTTCCGGGACAGCCTACGAGCAGTACTTC CAGSSGTAYEQYF
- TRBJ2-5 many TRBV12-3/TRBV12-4 TGTGCCAGCAGTTTTAGTGGGGGGGCGGTTCCGGAGACCCAGTACTTC CASSFSGGAVPETQYF
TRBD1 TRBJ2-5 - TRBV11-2 TGTGCCAGCAGCCGGTACAGGGGGCTACAAGAGACCCAGTACTTC CASSRYRGLQETQYF
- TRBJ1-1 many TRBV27 TGTGCCAGCAGTTTGGGGGGAAACACTGAAGCTTTCTTT CASSLGGNTEAFF
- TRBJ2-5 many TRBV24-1 TGTGCCACCAGTGATTCGGGCAGACAAGAGACCCAGTACTTC CATSDSGRQETQYF
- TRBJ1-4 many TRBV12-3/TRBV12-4 TGTGCCAGCAGTTTACTAACAGATGAAAAACTGTTTTTT CASSLLTDEKLFF
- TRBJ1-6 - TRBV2 TGTGCCAGTAGAGAACAGGGAATCAATTCACCCCTCCACTTT CASREQGINSPLHF
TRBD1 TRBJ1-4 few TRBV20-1 TGCAGTGCGCAGACAGGGGCGGGTAATGAAAAACTGTTTTTT CSAQTGAGNEKLFF
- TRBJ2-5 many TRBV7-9 TGTGCCAGCAGCTTAGGTCCGGGGGGCTCCCAAGAGACCCAGTACTTC CASSLGPGGSQETQYF
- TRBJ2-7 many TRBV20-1 TGCAGTGCTAGATTTCCTGAGGGGGACTCCTACGAGCAGTACTTC CSARFPEGDSYEQYF
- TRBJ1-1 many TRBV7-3 TGTGCCAGCAGCTTGGGCAGGGAATCCCAAGCTTTCTTT CASSLGRESQAFF
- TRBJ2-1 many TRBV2 TGTGCCAGCAGTGAAGAACGGCTTTGGAATGAGCAGTTCTTC CASSEERLWNEQFF
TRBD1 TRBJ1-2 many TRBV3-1 TGTGCCAGCAGCCAAGAGGGAAGGGGGCGAGGCTACACCTTC CASSQEGRGRGYTF
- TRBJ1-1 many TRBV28 TGTGCCAGCAGTTCAGACACAAGCGGGGCTGAAGCTTTCTTT CASSSDTSGAEAFF
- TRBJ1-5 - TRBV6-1 TGTGCCAGCAGTGAACCGACACATAGCAATCAGCCCCAGCATTTT CASSEPTHSNQPQHF
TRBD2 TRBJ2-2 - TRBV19 TGTGCCAGTAGGAAGTTTGGACTAGCGGGGAACGCCGGGGAGCTGTTTTTT CASRKFGLAGNAGELFF
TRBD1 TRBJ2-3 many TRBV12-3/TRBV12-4 TGTGCCAGCACAGGACAGGGCACAGATACGCAGTATTTT CASTGQGTDTQYF
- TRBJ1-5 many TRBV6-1 TGTGCCAGCAGTGAACGTGAAGGTCAGCCCCAGCATTTT CASSEREGQPQHF
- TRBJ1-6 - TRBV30 TGTGCCTGGAGTTCAACCATGGGTGGAAACTCACCCCTCCACTTT CAWSSTMGGNSPLHF
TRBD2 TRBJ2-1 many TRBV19 TGTGCCAGTAGTACCCGACTAGCGGGGGATCACAATGAGCAGTTCTTC CASSTRLAGDHNEQFF
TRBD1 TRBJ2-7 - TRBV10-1 TGCGCCAGCAGTGGTTCCGGGACAGGGACATACTACGAGCAGTACTTC CASSGSGTGTYYEQYF
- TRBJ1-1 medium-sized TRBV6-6 TGTGCCAGCAGTTACTCTGTAGGGGTAGGAACTGAAGCTTTCTTT CASSYSVGVGTEAFF
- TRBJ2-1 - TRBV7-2 TGTGCCAGCAGCTTAGTCCCTGTACAATCCAATGAGCAGTTCTTC CASSLVPVQSNEQFF
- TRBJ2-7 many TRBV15 TGTGCCACCAGCAGAGGGGCCGGGACCACCTACGAGCAGTACTTC CATSRGAGTTYEQYF
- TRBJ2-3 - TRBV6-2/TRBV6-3 TGTGCCAGCAGTTACTCCTCCCCGCTGGGCGCAGATACGCAGTATTTT CASSYSSPLGADTQYF
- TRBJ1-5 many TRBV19 TGTGCCAGTAGTATGGGGGGTCGGGACTATCAGCCCCAGCATTTT CASSMGGRDYQPQHF
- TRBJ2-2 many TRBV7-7 TGTGCTAGCAGCTTACAGGGTTCGGGGGAGCTGTTTTTT CASSLQGSGELFF
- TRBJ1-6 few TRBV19 TGTGCCAGTAGTATAGTATGGGGGGAAGGTTCACCCCTCCACTTT CASSIVWGEGSPLHF
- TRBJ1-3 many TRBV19 TGTGCCAGTAACAGGGAGGTCTCTGGAAACACCATATATTTT CASNREVSGNTIYF
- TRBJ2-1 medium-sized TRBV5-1 TGCGCCAGCAGCTTGGGGGGTTACGACAATGAGCAGTTCTTC CASSLGGYDNEQFF
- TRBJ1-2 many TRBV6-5 TGTGCCAGCAGTTACTCGAGCAGCTACATTGACGGCTATGGCTACACCTTC CASSYSSSYIDGYGYTF
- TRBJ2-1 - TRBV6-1 TGTGCCACCTATCCGTACGGAGGGTCCTACAATGAGCAGTTCTTC CATYPYGGSYNEQFF
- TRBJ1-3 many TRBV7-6 TGTGCCAGCAGCCGGACGGACAGCTCTGGAAACACCATATATTTT CASSRTDSSGNTIYF
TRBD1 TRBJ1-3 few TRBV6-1 TGTGCCAGCAGCCATAGAAGGGGGCGACCTGGAAACACCATATATTTT CASSHRRGRPGNTIYF
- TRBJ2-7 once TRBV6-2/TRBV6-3 TGTGCCAGCAGTTACTCTGAGCGGACCCAAACCTACGAGCATTACTTC CASSYSERTQTYEHYF
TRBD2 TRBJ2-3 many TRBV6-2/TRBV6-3 TGTGCCAGCACCGACCCGGGACTAGCGGTGGATACGCAGTATTTT CASTDPGLAVDTQYF
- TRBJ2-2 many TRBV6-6 TGTGCCAGCAGTTACTCGGGTTCGCGGGGGAACACCGGGGAGCTGTTTTTT CASSYSGSRGNTGELFF
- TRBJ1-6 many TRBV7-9 TGTGCCAGCAGCTTAGATGGAGGCAACTCACCCCTCCACTTT CASSLDGGNSPLHF
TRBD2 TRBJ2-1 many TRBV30 TGTGCCTGGAGTAGCGGGGGGGCATATGAGCAGTTCTTC CAWSSGGAYEQFF
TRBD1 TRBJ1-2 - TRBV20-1 TGCAGTGATAGAGAGCCAGGGGGCTTTACCTATGGCTACACCTTC CSDREPGGFTYGYTF
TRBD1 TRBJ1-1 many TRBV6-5 TGTGCCAGCAGTTGGGGAGGGGGCTCCCCTGAAGCTTTCTTT CASSWGGGSPEAFF
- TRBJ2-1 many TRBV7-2 TGTGCCAGCAGCTTAGTCCCGGGACAATCCAATGAGCAGTTCTTC CASSLVPGQSNEQFF
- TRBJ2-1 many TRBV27 TGTGCCAGCAGTTCCCACCTCTCCTACAATGAGCAGTTCTTC CASSSHLSYNEQFF
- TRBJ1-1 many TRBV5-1 TGCGCCAGCAGCTTGGATTCAGGGTATAACACTGAAGCTTTCTTT CASSLDSGYNTEAFF
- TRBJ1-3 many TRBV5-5 TGTGCCAGCAGCTTGTTAATGAACACCATATATTTT CASSLLMNTIYF
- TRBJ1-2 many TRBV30 TGTGCCTGCGGGGCCTCGGGCTATGGCTACACCTTC CACGASGYGYTF
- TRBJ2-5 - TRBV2 TGTGCCAGCCTCGGGACAGAGGGGGGGACCCAGTACTTC CASLGTEGGTQYF
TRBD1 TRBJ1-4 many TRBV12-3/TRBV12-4 TGTGCCAGCAGGTCAGGGGGCTTGGGTGAAAAACTGTTTTTT CASRSGGLGEKLFF
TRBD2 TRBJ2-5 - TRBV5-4 TGTGCCAGCAGCTTGGAGGTGGGGTTTAGCGGGGGAGAGACCCAGTACTTC CASSLEVGFSGGETQYF
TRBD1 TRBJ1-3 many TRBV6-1 TGTGCCAGTAAGAAAACAGGGGGCCTTGGAAACACCATATATTTT CASKKTGGLGNTIYF
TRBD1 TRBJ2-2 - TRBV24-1 TGTGCCACCAGTGAGCAAGACAGGGGGTTGAACACCGGGGAGCTGTTTTTT CATSEQDRGLNTGELFF
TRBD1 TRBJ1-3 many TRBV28 TGTGCCAGCAGTTCCGGAGGGACAGGGGGAAACACCATATATTTT CASSSGGTGGNTIYF
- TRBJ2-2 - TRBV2 TGTGCCAGCACCGCGTTCCCCGGACATCACTACACCGGGGAGCTGTTTTTT CASTAFPGHHYTGELFF